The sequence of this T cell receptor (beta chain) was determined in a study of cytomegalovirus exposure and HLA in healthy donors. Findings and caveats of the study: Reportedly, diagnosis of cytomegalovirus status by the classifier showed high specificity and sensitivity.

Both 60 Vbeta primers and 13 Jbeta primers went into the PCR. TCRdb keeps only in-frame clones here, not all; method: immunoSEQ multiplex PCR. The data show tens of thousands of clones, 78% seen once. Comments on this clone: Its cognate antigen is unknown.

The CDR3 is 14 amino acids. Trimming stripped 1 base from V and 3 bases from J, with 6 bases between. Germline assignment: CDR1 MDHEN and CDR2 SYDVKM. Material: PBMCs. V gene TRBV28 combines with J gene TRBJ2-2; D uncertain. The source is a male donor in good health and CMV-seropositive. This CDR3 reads CASSLSRYTGELFF. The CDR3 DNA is TGTGCCAGCAGTTTATCGAGGTACACCGGGGAGCTGTTTTTT.